This TCR beta chain was sequenced during a study of ipilimumab plus nivolumab after autologous stem cell transplantation. V shed 9 bases and J shed 3 bases, with 11 bases lying between them. The CDR3 runs to 13 residues. Germline-derived CDR1 and CDR2 are LNHDA and SQIVND (reference sequence). Here immunoSEQ multiplex PCR was the method, and the copy in TCRdb shows in-frame clones only, minus some. The sample contains around 5,700 clones, more than 80% of which appear only once. This clonotype was obtained from a female donor with multiple myeloma. This chain links TRBV19 with TRBJ1-4; the D gene is possibly TRBD1 (5 bases). The sample in question was PBMCs, obtained in a trial of ipilimumab plus nivolumab as post-transplant consolidation. CDR3 in amino acids: CASEGVPNEKLFF. For the CDR3, the DNA is TGTGCCAGCGAAGGGGTGCCTAATGAAAAACTGTTTTTT. The entire variable domain, with the rest obtained from reference TRBV19 and TRBJ1-4, is as follows: DGGITQSPKYLFRKEGQNVTLSCEQNLNHDAMYWYRQDPGQGLRLIYYSQIVNDFQKGDIAEGYSVSREKKESFPLTVTSAQKNPTAFYLCASEGVPNEKLFFGSGTQLSVL.